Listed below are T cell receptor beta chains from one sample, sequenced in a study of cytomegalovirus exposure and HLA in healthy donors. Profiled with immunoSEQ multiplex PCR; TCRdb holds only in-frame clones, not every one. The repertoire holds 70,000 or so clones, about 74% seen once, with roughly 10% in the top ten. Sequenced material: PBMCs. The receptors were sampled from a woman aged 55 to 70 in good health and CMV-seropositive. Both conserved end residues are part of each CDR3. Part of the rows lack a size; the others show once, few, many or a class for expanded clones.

CDR3 protein: CSVEDLTGEQYF
V gene: TRBV29-1
J gene: TRBJ2-7
clone size: few

CDR3 protein: CASSSPEGRPNTEAFF
V gene: TRBV19
J gene: TRBJ1-1
clone size: NA

CDR3 protein: CSVELQLLETQYF
V gene: TRBV29-1
J gene: TRBJ2-5
clone size: NA

CDR3 protein: CASSPRRIPGQGNEQYF
V gene: TRBV9
J gene: TRBJ2-7
clone size: once

CDR3 protein: CASSHPGQGKDTIYF
V gene: TRBV6-6
J gene: TRBJ1-3
clone size: NA

CDR3 protein: CASSEFSGGSYNEQFF
V gene: TRBV6-1
J gene: TRBJ2-1
clone size: NA

CDR3 protein: CASSDRGLEETQYF
V gene: TRBV25-1
J gene: TRBJ2-5
clone size: NA

CDR3 protein: CASSLVVGANVLTF
V gene: TRBV2
J gene: TRBJ2-6
clone size: few

CDR3 protein: CASSPTGEVGYGYTF
V gene: TRBV19
J gene: TRBJ1-2
clone size: NA

CDR3 protein: CASSKDRVMNTEAFF
V gene: TRBV5-1
J gene: TRBJ1-1
clone size: NA

CDR3 protein: CASSGEGGSETQYF
V gene: TRBV2
J gene: TRBJ2-5
clone size: once

CDR3 protein: CASSALTGGGRAEAFF
V gene: TRBV9
J gene: TRBJ1-1
clone size: NA

CDR3 protein: CASAAGALIDTQYF
V gene: TRBV2
J gene: TRBJ2-3
clone size: NA

CDR3 protein: CAWSPRRGRDEQFF
V gene: TRBV30
J gene: TRBJ2-1
clone size: NA

CDR3 protein: CATSRGRKQGTGELFF
V gene: TRBV15
J gene: TRBJ2-2
clone size: NA